This record looks at one T cell receptor beta chain sequence and its context. This sample was taken from a study of cytomegalovirus exposure and HLA in healthy donors. The PCR ran on 60 Vbeta and 13 Jbeta primers. Libraries were prepared by immunoSEQ multiplex PCR; TCRdb keeps only in-frame clonotypes and omits some of them. Among 150,000 or so clones listed, 86% were seen once. The CDR3 runs to 14 residues. Trimming pared 4 bases from V and 5 bases from J, leaving 11 bases between. Per the germline V gene, CDR1 is MNHNS and CDR2 is SASEGT. The receptor's source is a woman aged 18-29 years in good health and CMV-seronegative. The sequenced material came from PBMCs. This chain links TRBV6-1 with TRBJ1-4; D may be TRBD1 (5 bases). The DNA for the CDR3 is TGTGCCAGCAGTGTGGGCGGACAAAATGAAAAACTGTTTTTT. Residues: CASSVGGQNEKLFF.